Listed below are T cell receptor beta chains from one sample, sequenced in a study of human T cells and chemical hapten exposure. TCRdb reprocessed the RACE reads with MiXCR, giving one entry per CDR3 protein. The table records 180,000 or so distinct CDR3 sequences, 25% to 35% of them present only once. The sample here was whole blood, taken in connection with sensitization to the hapten diphenylcyclopropenone (DPC). The receptors shown here come from a woman in her 30s with alopecia areata. Some clones in this sample may be carry-over from other donors' samples. CDR3s include the opening cysteine and the closing phenylalanine or tryptophan. The D gene is left open where the match is weak. Expanded clones are given a class, and other clones once, few, many or no size at all.

TRBJ2-1 | . | TRBV28 | TRBD1 | TGTGCCAGCAGTTTACGCTTTGGACAGGACAATGAGCAGTTCTTC | CASSLRFGQDNEQFF
TRBJ2-1 | . | TRBV29-1 | . | TGCAGCGTTGATTTGGGTGTCAATGAGCAGTTCTTC | CSVDLGVNEQFF
TRBJ2-1 | . | TRBV29-1 | TRBD2 | TGCAGCGCCCCCACCCGACTAGCGGGAGGGGGTGAGCAGTTCTTC | CSAPTRLAGGGEQFF
TRBJ2-7 | . | TRBV10-3 | TRBD1 | TGTGCCATCAGTGGGGACAGGGTACTCCACGAGCAGTACTTC | CAISGDRVLHEQYF
TRBJ2-1 | few | TRBV20-1 | TRBD1 | TGCAGTGCTCCCCTGGGACAGTACAATGAGCAGTTCTTC | CSAPLGQYNEQFF
TRBJ2-5 | . | TRBV12-3/TRBV12-4 | TRBD2 | TGCGCCAGCAGTCCGGGGGGACCCCAAGAGACCCAGTACTTC | CASSPGGPQETQYF
TRBJ2-3 | . | TRBV7-9 | TRBD2 | TGTGCCAGCAGCTTAGCTAGCGGGAGCTTGCGCACAGATACGCAGTATTTT | CASSLASGSLRTDTQYF
TRBJ1-1 | few | TRBV29-1 | . | TGCAGCGTTGTTCCTGGTTCGGGCACTGAAGCTTTCTTT | CSVVPGSGTEAFF
TRBJ2-7 | few | TRBV6-2/TRBV6-3 | TRBD2 | TGTGCCAGCAGTAACGGACTAGCGGGAGCTTACGAGCAGTACTTC | CASSNGLAGAYEQYF
TRBJ2-7 | few | TRBV6-5 | . | TGTGCCAGCAGCCCCACGACGGGCGGTTGGGCCTACGAGCAGTACTTC | CASSPTTGGWAYEQYF
TRBJ2-1 | few | TRBV7-9 | . | TGTGCCAGCAGCTCCCGCGGGAACTTCTACAATGAGCAGTTCTTC | CASSSRGNFYNEQFF